This is a list of T cell receptor beta chains from one sample in a study of breast tumors, draining lymph nodes, adjacent tissues. Each CDR3 protein is one row after TCRdb ran MiXCR on the multiplex PCR reads. The sample has around 300,000 distinct CDR3 sequences, around 30% seen once. The material sequenced was axillary lymph node tissue. The receptors shown here come from a female donor with breast cancer. Some clones in this sample may be carry-over from other donors' samples. CDR3s include the opening cysteine and the closing phenylalanine or tryptophan. The order of the fields is J gene, D gene, clone size, V gene, CDR3 DNA, CDR3 protein. D genes are given only for firm matches. The size of a clone is reported for some rows only, either as once, few or many, or as a class for expanded clones.

J gene: TRBJ2-3; D gene: -; clone size: many; V gene: TRBV7-2; CDR3 DNA: TGTGCCAGCAGCTTTGGGGGACGGCCCGATACGCAGTATTTT; CDR3 protein: CASSFGGRPDTQYF
J gene: TRBJ2-7; D gene: -; clone size: -; V gene: TRBV6-5; CDR3 DNA: TGTGCCAGCAGTCACTCGAGAGGGGCCGCCTACGAGCAGTACTTC; CDR3 protein: CASSHSRGAAYEQYF
J gene: TRBJ1-2; D gene: -; clone size: few; V gene: TRBV18; CDR3 DNA: TGTGCCAGCTCACCACCCACGGTCACTGGCTACACCTTC; CDR3 protein: CASSPPTVTGYTF
J gene: TRBJ1-1; D gene: -; clone size: -; V gene: TRBV11-3; CDR3 DNA: TGTGCCAGCAGCTTCATACAACAAGGGGTTGAAGCTTTCTTT; CDR3 protein: CASSFIQQGVEAFF
J gene: TRBJ1-5; D gene: -; clone size: many; V gene: TRBV6-5; CDR3 DNA: TGTGCCAGCAGCTCCGGACGGTCGAGGGGTCAGCCCCAGCATTTT; CDR3 protein: CASSSGRSRGQPQHF
J gene: TRBJ2-1; D gene: -; clone size: many; V gene: TRBV7-2; CDR3 DNA: TGTGCCAGCAGCCCCGGACAGCGCTACAATGAGCAGTTCTTC; CDR3 protein: CASSPGQRYNEQFF
J gene: TRBJ2-1; D gene: -; clone size: many; V gene: TRBV29-1; CDR3 DNA: TGCAGCGTTGAACCCGCCCCCAGCTCCTACAATGAGCAGTTCTTC; CDR3 protein: CSVEPAPSSYNEQFF
J gene: TRBJ2-5; D gene: -; clone size: many; V gene: TRBV18; CDR3 DNA: TGTGCCAGCTCACCGCCTGGGCTGGGGGAGACCCAGTACTTC; CDR3 protein: CASSPPGLGETQYF
J gene: TRBJ2-7; D gene: TRBD2; clone size: many; V gene: TRBV5-6; CDR3 DNA: TGTGCCAGCAGCTCTATGACTAGCTTCCACGAGCAGTACTTC; CDR3 protein: CASSSMTSFHEQYF
J gene: TRBJ1-5; D gene: -; clone size: many; V gene: TRBV5-5; CDR3 DNA: TGTGCCAGCAGCTTGGAAGGGGGTTGGATTCAGCCCCAGCATTTT; CDR3 protein: CASSLEGGWIQPQHF